The rows below give T cell receptor beta chains drawn from one sample of a study of cytomegalovirus exposure and HLA in healthy donors. The protocol was immunoSEQ multiplex PCR, while the TCRdb copy is restricted to in-frame clones and leaves out a portion. The table lists 150,000 to 250,000 clones, around 79% of them singletons. The sequenced sample was PBMCs. These receptors were collected from a woman aged 25 to 39 in good health and CMV-seropositive. Each CDR3 is given with its conserved first and last residue. The D gene is left open where the match is weak. Rows give clone size only sometimes, using once, few, many, or a class for an expanded clone.

CDR3 DNA: TGTGCCAGCAGCTTGGTAGGGGAATCCGCTGAAGCTTTCTTT; CDR3 protein: CASSLVGESAEAFF; V gene: TRBV5-5; J gene: TRBJ1-1; D gene: NA; clone size: NA
CDR3 DNA: TGCGCCAGCAGCCGTGACAAGATTTCGAACCAGCCCCAGCATTTT; CDR3 protein: CASSRDKISNQPQHF; V gene: TRBV4-1; J gene: TRBJ1-5; D gene: NA; clone size: NA
CDR3 DNA: TGCGCCAGCAGCCAAGATCGGGCTAGCGGGAGTCACAATGAGCAGTTCTTC; CDR3 protein: CASSQDRASGSHNEQFF; V gene: TRBV4-3; J gene: TRBJ2-1; D gene: TRBD2; clone size: NA
CDR3 DNA: TGTGCCAGCAGTTTATCACCCCCCCCCGGCGAGCAGTACTTC; CDR3 protein: CASSLSPPPGEQYF; V gene: TRBV27; J gene: TRBJ2-7; D gene: NA; clone size: once
CDR3 DNA: TGTGCCATCAAGGGCTCTAGCGGGGACCAAGAGACCCAGTACTTC; CDR3 protein: CAIKGSSGDQETQYF; V gene: TRBV10-3; J gene: TRBJ2-5; D gene: TRBD2; clone size: NA
CDR3 DNA: TGTGCCAGTAGTACAGGACCCAACAGGGGGCCTATGAACACTGAAGCTTTCTTT; CDR3 protein: CASSTGPNRGPMNTEAFF; V gene: TRBV19; J gene: TRBJ1-1; D gene: TRBD1; clone size: NA
CDR3 DNA: TGTGCCAGCAGCTTATTGGGGAGACGAGGAGGAAACACCATATATTTT; CDR3 protein: CASSLLGRRGGNTIYF; V gene: TRBV11-2; J gene: TRBJ1-3; D gene: NA; clone size: NA
CDR3 DNA: TGCGCCAGCAGTCGCACCTCGCAGGGGGCGCACGAAAAACTGTTTTTT; CDR3 protein: CASSRTSQGAHEKLFF; V gene: TRBV4-1; J gene: TRBJ1-4; D gene: TRBD1; clone size: NA
CDR3 DNA: TGTGCCAGCAGTTTTACAGGCTCCTATGGCTACACCTTC; CDR3 protein: CASSFTGSYGYTF; V gene: TRBV27; J gene: TRBJ1-2; D gene: NA; clone size: NA
CDR3 DNA: TGTGCCAGCAGCCCTCGAGCGGGGGGGCCGACAGATACGCAGTATTTT; CDR3 protein: CASSPRAGGPTDTQYF; V gene: TRBV4-2; J gene: TRBJ2-3; D gene: TRBD2; clone size: NA
CDR3 DNA: TGCGCCAGCAGTTCGGGGTTAGATGGAAACACCATATATTTT; CDR3 protein: CASSSGLDGNTIYF; V gene: TRBV5-1; J gene: TRBJ1-3; D gene: NA; clone size: NA
CDR3 DNA: TGTGCCAGCAGCCAAGGCAATAGCGGGAGAGGATCCTACGAGCAGTACTTC; CDR3 protein: CASSQGNSGRGSYEQYF; V gene: TRBV4-2; J gene: TRBJ2-7; D gene: TRBD2; clone size: NA
CDR3 DNA: TGTGCCAGCAGCTTAGGTGGTAGCTATAGCAATCAGCCCCAGCATTTT; CDR3 protein: CASSLGGSYSNQPQHF; V gene: TRBV13; J gene: TRBJ1-5; D gene: NA; clone size: few
CDR3 DNA: TGTGCCAGCAGTTCGGTTACTGGCTACGAGCAGTACTTC; CDR3 protein: CASSSVTGYEQYF; V gene: TRBV27; J gene: TRBJ2-7; D gene: NA; clone size: NA
CDR3 DNA: TGTGCCAGCAGTTTCGACAAATATAACTACGAGCAGTACTTC; CDR3 protein: CASSFDKYNYEQYF; V gene: TRBV6-5; J gene: TRBJ2-7; D gene: NA; clone size: NA
CDR3 DNA: TGTGCCAGCAGCCTGGGACAGGGCGAAAACATTCAGTACTTC; CDR3 protein: CASSLGQGENIQYF; V gene: TRBV7-6; J gene: TRBJ2-4; D gene: TRBD1; clone size: NA
CDR3 DNA: TGTGCCAGCAGTCCCACGGGGACTCCTGCCTCCTACGAGCAGTACTTC; CDR3 protein: CASSPTGTPASYEQYF; V gene: TRBV7-6; J gene: TRBJ2-7; D gene: NA; clone size: NA
CDR3 DNA: TGTGCCATCAGTGACGGCAGGGGAGTCCTTGCCACTGAAGCTTTCTTT; CDR3 protein: CAISDGRGVLATEAFF; V gene: TRBV10-3; J gene: TRBJ1-1; D gene: NA; clone size: NA
CDR3 DNA: TGCGCCAGCAGCTTGGGTGGTAGCTACAATGAGCAGTTCTTC; CDR3 protein: CASSLGGSYNEQFF; V gene: TRBV5-1; J gene: TRBJ2-1; D gene: NA; clone size: NA
CDR3 DNA: TGTGCCAGCAGCTCAGACTGGAATGAGCAGTTCTTC; CDR3 protein: CASSSDWNEQFF; V gene: TRBV5-8; J gene: TRBJ2-1; D gene: NA; clone size: NA
CDR3 DNA: TGCAGCGTTGGGCCGGGACAGGGGTTCTACGAGCAGTACTTC; CDR3 protein: CSVGPGQGFYEQYF; V gene: TRBV29-1; J gene: TRBJ2-7; D gene: TRBD1; clone size: NA
CDR3 DNA: TGTGCCAGCAGCCGCCCCACAGGGGGCCAATTTTACGAGCAGTACTTC; CDR3 protein: CASSRPTGGQFYEQYF; V gene: TRBV11-2; J gene: TRBJ2-7; D gene: TRBD1; clone size: NA
CDR3 DNA: TGTGCCAGCAGCTTAGGACAGGGGTTCGATCAGCCCCAGCATTTT; CDR3 protein: CASSLGQGFDQPQHF; V gene: TRBV7-6; J gene: TRBJ1-5; D gene: TRBD1; clone size: NA
CDR3 DNA: TGCGCCAGCAGCTTGAGAGGGAACTCCTATAATTCACCCCTCCACTTT; CDR3 protein: CASSLRGNSYNSPLHF; V gene: TRBV5-1; J gene: TRBJ1-6; D gene: NA; clone size: NA
CDR3 DNA: TGTGCCAGCTGGGAGGGGACTAACACCGGGGAGCTGTTTTTT; CDR3 protein: CASWEGTNTGELFF; V gene: TRBV2; J gene: TRBJ2-2; D gene: TRBD2; clone size: NA
CDR3 DNA: TGCGCCAGCAGCTTGGCCGCGGGGGGCCAAGAGACCCAGTACTTC; CDR3 protein: CASSLAAGGQETQYF; V gene: TRBV5-1; J gene: TRBJ2-5; D gene: TRBD2; clone size: NA
CDR3 DNA: TGTGCCAGCAGCCACCGGACAGGGGCCGTACAAGAGACCCAGTACTTC; CDR3 protein: CASSHRTGAVQETQYF; V gene: TRBV7-8; J gene: TRBJ2-5; D gene: TRBD1; clone size: NA
CDR3 DNA: TGTGCCAGCAGTCACAGGGGGGGAGGGGCCTCCTACGAGCAGTACTTC; CDR3 protein: CASSHRGGGASYEQYF; V gene: TRBV7-6; J gene: TRBJ2-7; D gene: NA; clone size: NA